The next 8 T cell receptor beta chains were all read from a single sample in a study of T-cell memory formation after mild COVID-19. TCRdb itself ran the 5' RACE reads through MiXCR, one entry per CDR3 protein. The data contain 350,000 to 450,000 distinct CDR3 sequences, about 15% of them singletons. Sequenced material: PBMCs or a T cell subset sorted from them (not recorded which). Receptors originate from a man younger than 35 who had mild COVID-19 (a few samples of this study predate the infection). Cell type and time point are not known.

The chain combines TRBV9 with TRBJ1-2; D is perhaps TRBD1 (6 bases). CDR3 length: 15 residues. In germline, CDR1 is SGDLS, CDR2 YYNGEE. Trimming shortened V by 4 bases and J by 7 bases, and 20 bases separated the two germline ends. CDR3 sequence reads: CASSSKGDPLSGYTF. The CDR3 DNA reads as TGTGCCAGCAGCTCCAAGGGGGACCCCCTTTCTGGCTACACCTTC.

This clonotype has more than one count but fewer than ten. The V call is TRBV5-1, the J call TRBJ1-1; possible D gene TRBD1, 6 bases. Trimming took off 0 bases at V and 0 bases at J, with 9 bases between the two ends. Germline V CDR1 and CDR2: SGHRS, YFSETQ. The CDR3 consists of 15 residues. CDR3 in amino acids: CASSLGGQVNTEAFF. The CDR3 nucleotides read TGCGCCAGCAGCTTGGGGGGGCAGGTGAACACTGAAGCTTTCTTT. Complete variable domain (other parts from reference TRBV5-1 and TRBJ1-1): KAGVTQTPRYLIKTRGQQVTLSCSPISGHRSVSWYQQTPGQGLQFLFEYFSETQRNKGNFPGRFSGRQFSNSRSEMNVSTLELGDSALYLCASSLGGQVNTEAFFGQGTRLTVV.

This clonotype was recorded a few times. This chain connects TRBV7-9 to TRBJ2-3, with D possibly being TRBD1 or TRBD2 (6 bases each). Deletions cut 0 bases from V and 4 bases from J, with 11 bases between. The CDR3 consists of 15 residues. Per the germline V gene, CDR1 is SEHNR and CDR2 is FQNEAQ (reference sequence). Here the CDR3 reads CASSLAGGWADTQYF. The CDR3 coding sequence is TGTGCCAGCAGCTTAGCGGGGGGCTGGGCAGATACGCAGTATTTT.

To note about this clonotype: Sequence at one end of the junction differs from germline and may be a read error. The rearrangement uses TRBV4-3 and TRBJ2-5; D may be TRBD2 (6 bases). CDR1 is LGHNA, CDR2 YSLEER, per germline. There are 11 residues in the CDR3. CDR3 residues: CASSQDLAGSF. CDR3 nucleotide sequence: TGCGCCAGCAGCCAAGACTTGGCGGGGTCCTTC.

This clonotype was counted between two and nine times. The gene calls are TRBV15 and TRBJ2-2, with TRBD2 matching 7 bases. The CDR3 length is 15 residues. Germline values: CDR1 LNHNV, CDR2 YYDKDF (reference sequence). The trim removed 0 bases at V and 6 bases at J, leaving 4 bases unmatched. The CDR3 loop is CATSRDPGGSGELFF. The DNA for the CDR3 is TGTGCCACCAGCAGAGATCCGGGGGGTTCCGGGGAGCTGTTTTTT.

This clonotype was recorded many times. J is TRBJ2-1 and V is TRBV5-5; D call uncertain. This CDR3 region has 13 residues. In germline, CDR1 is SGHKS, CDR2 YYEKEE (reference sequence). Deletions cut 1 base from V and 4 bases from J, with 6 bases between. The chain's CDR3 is CASSLRRYNEQFF. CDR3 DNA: TGTGCCAGCAGCTTGCGGCGGTACAATGAGCAGTTCTTC.

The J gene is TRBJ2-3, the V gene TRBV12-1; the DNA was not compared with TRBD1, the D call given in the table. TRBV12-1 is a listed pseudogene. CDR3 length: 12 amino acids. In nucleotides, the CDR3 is TGTGCCAGCAGCCACCGGGGAAATACGCAGTATTTT. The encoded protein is CASSHRGNTQYF.

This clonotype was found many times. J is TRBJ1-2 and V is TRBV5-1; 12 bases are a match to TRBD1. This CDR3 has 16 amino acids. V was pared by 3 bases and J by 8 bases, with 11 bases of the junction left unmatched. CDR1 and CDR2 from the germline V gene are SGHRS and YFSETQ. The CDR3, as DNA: TGCGCCAGCAGCTCGGGACAGGGGGCGCCTTTGGGCGGCTACACCTTC. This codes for CASSSGQGAPLGGYTF. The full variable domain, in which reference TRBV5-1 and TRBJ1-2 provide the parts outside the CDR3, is KAGVTQTPRYLIKTRGQQVTLSCSPISGHRSVSWYQQTPGQGLQFLFEYFSETQRNKGNFPGRFSGRQFSNSRSEMNVSTLELGDSALYLCASSSGQGAPLGGYTFGSGTRLTVV.